A single sample is the source of the 9 T cell receptor beta chains below, sequenced in a study of T cells in Graves' hyperthyroidism and ophthalmopathy. TCR beta CDR3 regions were amplified from RNA. The HTBI primer set drove a first-round RT-PCR of the TCR CDR3. TCRdb used MiXCR to reprocess the multiplex PCR reads, holding one entry per CDR3 protein. This sample has about 600,000 distinct CDR3 sequences; 16% occur once, and the top ten carry 2.5% to 4%. The sequencing input was blood. These receptors originate from a woman aged 40 to 49 with Graves' ophthalmopathy.

In its sample, this clonotype was seen a few times. The chain combines TRBV20-1 with TRBJ1-5; tentative D call: TRBD1 (5 bases). Germline V lookup: CDR1 DFQATT, CDR2 SNEGSKA (reference sequence). The V and J ends lost 3 bases and 7 bases respectively, with 19 bases between them. The CDR3 extends over 15 amino acids. The CDR3 spells CSASGGGLSKQPQHF. The CDR3 region has the DNA TGCAGTGCTAGTGGGGGGGGTTTGTCCAAACAGCCCCAGCATTTT.

The genes are TRBV6-5 and TRBJ2-4; tentative D call: TRBD1 (5 bases). The CDR3 consists of 17 residues. Trimming removed 6 bases from V and 2 bases from J, with 20 bases in between. CDR1 and CDR2 (germline): MNHEY, SVGAGI. The DNA of the CDR3 is TGTGCCAGCAGCCCACCGAAACCTCAGGGTTCCAAAAACATTCAGTACTTC. It translates to CASSPPKPQGSKNIQYF.

The table lists this clonotype with many counts. This chain joins TRBV20-1 and TRBJ2-7; TRBD2 aligns across 13 bases. The V and J ends lost 4 bases and 3 bases, in that order; junction bases with no gene match: 6. CDR1 and CDR2 (germline): DFQATT, SNEGSKA (reference sequence). CDR3 size: 15 residues. DNA for the CDR3: TGCAGTGCTACCGCACTAGCGGGGGGGCTCTACGAGCAGTACTTC. It translates to CSATALAGGLYEQYF.

This clonotype was counted ten times or more. The J gene is TRBJ2-1, the V gene TRBV20-1; TRBD2 might be the D (6 bases). This CDR3 is built from 15 residues. V was cut by 5 bases and J by 5 bases, with 19 bases left in between. The germline V gene has CDR1 DFQATT and CDR2 SNEGSKA (reference sequence). The CDR3 loop reads CSAGGRDSPHNEQFF. CDR3 nucleotide sequence: TGCAGTGCTGGAGGCCGGGACTCCCCTCACAATGAGCAGTTCTTC.

This clonotype has just a few counts. This chain links TRBV29-1 with TRBJ2-2, with 12 positions matching TRBD2. CDR3 length equals 16 residues. Trimming cost V 0 bases and J 6 bases; bases outside gene matches: 5. Germline CDR1 SQVTM, CDR2 ANQGSEA. The DNA of the CDR3 is TGCAGCGTTGAAGAGACTAGCGGGAGTGACGCCGGGGAGCTGTTTTTT. It yields the protein CSVEETSGSDAGELFF.

This clonotype came up a few times. The genes are TRBV19 and TRBJ2-1, with D possibly being TRBD2 (5 bases). The CDR3 is 17 residues long. The V gene lost 5 bases and the J gene lost 0 bases, with 17 bases spanning the gap. CDR1 LNHDA and CDR2 SQIVND come from the germline V gene (reference sequence). CDR3 region: CASSSPGEPGSYNEQFF. The CDR3 DNA reads as TGTGCCAGTAGTTCCCCCGGGGAGCCCGGCTCCTACAATGAGCAGTTCTTC.

The V call is TRBV19, the J call TRBJ1-3; no clear D gene. The CDR3 is made up of 15 amino acids. Germline V gene data show CDR1 as LNHDA and CDR2 as SQIVND (reference sequence). The V gene lost 3 bases and the J gene lost 0 bases, with 9 bases spanning the gap. CDR3 amino acids: CASSIYGNSGNTIYF. As DNA, the CDR3 is TGTGCCAGTAGTATCTATGGAAACTCTGGAAACACCATATATTTT.

This chain connects TRBV3-1 to TRBJ2-3; TRBD2 is a possible D gene (6 bases). V was cut by 0 bases and J by 7 bases, with 14 bases left in between. This CDR3 region has 15 residues. The germline gives CDR1 LGHDT, CDR2 YNNKEL (reference sequence). The CDR3 nucleotides read TGTGCCAGCAGCCAAGAAGCAGGTGGGGACTATACGCAGTATTTT. Protein product: CASSQEAGGDYTQYF.

J is TRBJ1-3 and V is TRBV7-2; no clear D. CDR3 size: 15 residues. From germline, CDR1 is SGHTA and CDR2 FQGNSA. Between the trimmed V and J ends, which lost 1 base and 0 bases, there was a span of 7 bases. DNA for the CDR3: TGTGCCAGCAGCTTAGTTCAAACCTCTGGAAACACCATATATTTT. This gives the protein CASSLVQTSGNTIYF.